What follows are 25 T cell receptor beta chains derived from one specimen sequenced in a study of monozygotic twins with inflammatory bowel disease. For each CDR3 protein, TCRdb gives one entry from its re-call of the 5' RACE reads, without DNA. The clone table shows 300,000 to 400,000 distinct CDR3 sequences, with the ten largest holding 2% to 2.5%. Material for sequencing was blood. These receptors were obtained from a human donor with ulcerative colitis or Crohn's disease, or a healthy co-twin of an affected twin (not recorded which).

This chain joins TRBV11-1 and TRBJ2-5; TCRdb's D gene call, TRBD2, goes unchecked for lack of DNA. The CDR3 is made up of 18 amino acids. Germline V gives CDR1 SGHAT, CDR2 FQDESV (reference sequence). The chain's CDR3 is CASSPYGGGGGNVLTQYF.

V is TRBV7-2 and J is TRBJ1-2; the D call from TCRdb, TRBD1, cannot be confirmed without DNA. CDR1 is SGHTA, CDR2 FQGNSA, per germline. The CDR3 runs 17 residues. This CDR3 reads CASSPGTGGSINYGYTF.

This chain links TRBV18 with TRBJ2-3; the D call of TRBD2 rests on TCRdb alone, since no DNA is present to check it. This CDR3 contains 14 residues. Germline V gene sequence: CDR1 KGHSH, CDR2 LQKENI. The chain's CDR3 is CASSSLGRADTQYF.

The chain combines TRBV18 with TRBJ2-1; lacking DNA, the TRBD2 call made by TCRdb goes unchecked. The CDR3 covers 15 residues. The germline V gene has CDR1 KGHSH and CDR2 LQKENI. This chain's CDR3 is CASSPTSGDYNEQFF. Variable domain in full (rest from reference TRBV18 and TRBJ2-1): NAGVMQNPRHLVRRRGQEARLRCSPMKGHSHVYWYRQLPEEGLKFMVYLQKENIIDESGMPKERFSAEFPKEGPSILRIQQVVRGDSAAYFCASSPTSGDYNEQFFGPGTRLTVL.

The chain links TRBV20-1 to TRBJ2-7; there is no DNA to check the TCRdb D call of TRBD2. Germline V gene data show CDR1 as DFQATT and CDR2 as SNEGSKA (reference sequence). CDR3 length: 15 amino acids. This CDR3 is CSARRASGGDYEQYF.

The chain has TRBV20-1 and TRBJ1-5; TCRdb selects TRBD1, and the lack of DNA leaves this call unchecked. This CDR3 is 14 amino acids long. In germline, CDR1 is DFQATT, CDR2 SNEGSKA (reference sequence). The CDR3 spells CSARPPGDNQPQHF.

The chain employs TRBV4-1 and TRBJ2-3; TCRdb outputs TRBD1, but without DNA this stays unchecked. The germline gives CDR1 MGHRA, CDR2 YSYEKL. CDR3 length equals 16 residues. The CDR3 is CASSQDLAPGTDTQYF.

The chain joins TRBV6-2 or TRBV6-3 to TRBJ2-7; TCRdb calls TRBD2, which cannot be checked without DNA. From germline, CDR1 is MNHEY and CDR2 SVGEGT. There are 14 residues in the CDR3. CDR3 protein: CASTSSMRVYEQYF.

CDR3 in amino acids: CASSDSGNEQFF. The gene calls are TRBV6-4 and TRBJ2-1. There are 12 residues in the CDR3. Germline V lookup: CDR1 MRHNA, CDR2 SNTAGT.

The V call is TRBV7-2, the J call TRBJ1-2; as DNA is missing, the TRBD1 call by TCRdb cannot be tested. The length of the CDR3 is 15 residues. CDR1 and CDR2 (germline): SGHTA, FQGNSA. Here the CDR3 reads CASSLQQGGTSGYTF.

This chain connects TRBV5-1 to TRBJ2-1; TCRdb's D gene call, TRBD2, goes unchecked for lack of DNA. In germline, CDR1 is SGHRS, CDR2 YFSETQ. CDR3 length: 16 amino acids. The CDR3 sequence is CASSFYPSVYYNEQFF.

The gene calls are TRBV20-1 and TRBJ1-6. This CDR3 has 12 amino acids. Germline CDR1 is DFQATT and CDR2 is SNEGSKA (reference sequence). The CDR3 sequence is CSASGPNSPLHF.

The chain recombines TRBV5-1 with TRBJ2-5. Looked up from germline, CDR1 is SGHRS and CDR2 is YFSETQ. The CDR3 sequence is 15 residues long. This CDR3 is CASSLETQLQETQYF.

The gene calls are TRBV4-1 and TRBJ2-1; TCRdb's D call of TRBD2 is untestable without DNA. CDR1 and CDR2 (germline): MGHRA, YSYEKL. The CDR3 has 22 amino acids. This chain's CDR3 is CASSQDRELAGGGVGSYNEQFF.

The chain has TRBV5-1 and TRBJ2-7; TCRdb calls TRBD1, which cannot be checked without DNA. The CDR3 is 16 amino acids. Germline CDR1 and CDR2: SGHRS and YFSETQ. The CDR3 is CASSELNRDNPYEQYF. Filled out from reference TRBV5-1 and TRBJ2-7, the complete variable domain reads KAGVTQTPRYLIKTRGQQVTLSCSPISGHRSVSWYQQTPGQGLQFLFEYFSETQRNKGNFPGRFSGRQFSNSRSEMNVSTLELGDSALYLCASSELNRDNPYEQYFGPGTRLTVT.

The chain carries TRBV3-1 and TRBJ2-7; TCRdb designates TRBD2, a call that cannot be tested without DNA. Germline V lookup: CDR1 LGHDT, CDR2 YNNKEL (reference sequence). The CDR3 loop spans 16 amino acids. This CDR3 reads CASSQALTSGISEQYF.

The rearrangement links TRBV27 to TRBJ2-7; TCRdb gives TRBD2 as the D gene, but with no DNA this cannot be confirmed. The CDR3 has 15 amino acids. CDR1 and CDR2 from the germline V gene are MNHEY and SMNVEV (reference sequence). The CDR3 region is CASSPSRHYSYEQYF.

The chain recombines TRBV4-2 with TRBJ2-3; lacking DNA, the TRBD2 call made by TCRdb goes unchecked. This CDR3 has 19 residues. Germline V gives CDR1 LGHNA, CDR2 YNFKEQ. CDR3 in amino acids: CASSQASGGVLNSTDTQYF.

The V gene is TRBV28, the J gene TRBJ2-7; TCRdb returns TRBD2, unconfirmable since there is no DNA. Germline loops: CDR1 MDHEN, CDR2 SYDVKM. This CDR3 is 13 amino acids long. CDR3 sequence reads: CASSLRSVFEQYF.

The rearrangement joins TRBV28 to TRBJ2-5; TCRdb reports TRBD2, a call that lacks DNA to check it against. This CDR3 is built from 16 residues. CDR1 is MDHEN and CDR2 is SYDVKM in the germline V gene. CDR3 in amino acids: CASSRLGLAGVGTQYF.

The CDR3 sequence: CASGTSGTDTQYF. The chain recombines TRBV5-4 with TRBJ2-3; with no DNA, the TCRdb D assignment of TRBD2 cannot be verified. The CDR3 runs 13 residues. Germline V gene sequence: CDR1 SGHNT, CDR2 YYREEE (reference sequence).

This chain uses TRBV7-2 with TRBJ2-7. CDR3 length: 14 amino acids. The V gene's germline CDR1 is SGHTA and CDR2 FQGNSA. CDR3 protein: CASSLVGALNEQYF.

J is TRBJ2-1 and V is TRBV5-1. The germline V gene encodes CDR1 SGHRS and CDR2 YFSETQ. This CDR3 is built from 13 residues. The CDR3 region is CASSLSPEIRQFF.

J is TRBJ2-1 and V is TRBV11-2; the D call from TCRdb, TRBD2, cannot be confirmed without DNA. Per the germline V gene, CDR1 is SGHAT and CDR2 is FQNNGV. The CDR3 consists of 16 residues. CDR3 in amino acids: CASSPTRSSGYNEQFF.

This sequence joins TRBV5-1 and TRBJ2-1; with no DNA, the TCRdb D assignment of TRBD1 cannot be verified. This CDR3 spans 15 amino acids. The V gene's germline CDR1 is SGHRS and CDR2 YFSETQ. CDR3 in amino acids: CASSSAAGTYNEQFF. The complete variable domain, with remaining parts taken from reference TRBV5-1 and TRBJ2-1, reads KAGVTQTPRYLIKTRGQQVTLSCSPISGHRSVSWYQQTPGQGLQFLFEYFSETQRNKGNFPGRFSGRQFSNSRSEMNVSTLELGDSALYLCASSSAAGTYNEQFFGPGTRLTVL.